One sample yielded the 27 T cell receptor beta chains listed below, sequenced in a study of OX40 agonist ivuxolimab in advanced cancers. TCRdb's table, derived via immunoSEQ multiplex PCR, lists solely in-frame clones and lacks some. The sample lists tens of thousands of clones; more than 80% were seen once. The sequenced sample was CD4+ or CD8+ T cells sorted from blood, obtained in a trial of the OX40 agonist ivuxolimab. Every receptor here comes from an adult with an advanced solid tumor such as melanoma, head and neck, liver or kidney cancer.

The chain links TRBV19 to TRBJ2-6, with 10 bases fitting TRBD1. This CDR3 spans 18 amino acids. Germline lookup yields CDR1 LNHDA and CDR2 SQIVND (reference sequence). V lost 5 bases and J lost 2; bases outside the gene matches: 9. The CDR3 bases are TGTGCCAGTAGTGTCACGGGACAGGGGTCAGCTGGGGCCAACGTCCTGACTTTC. Translating gives CASSVTGQGSAGANVLTF.

The rearrangement uses TRBV5-1 and TRBJ1-6, with D unclear. V was clipped by 0 bases and J by 10 bases, with 14 bases between them. This CDR3 region has 15 residues. CDR1 SGHRS and CDR2 YFSETQ come from the germline V gene. CDR3 sequence: CASSLDQVAGSPLHF. The CDR3 DNA sequence: TGCGCCAGCAGCTTGGATCAGGTCGCCGGGTCACCCCTCCACTTT.

This rearrangement joins TRBV15 to TRBJ1-1; 8 bases fit TRBD1. The germline CDR1 and CDR2 sequences are LNHNV and YYDKDF (reference sequence). This CDR3 spans 16 amino acids. Unmatched junction bases numbered 8, after V lost 2 bases and J lost 3 bases. The CDR3 spells CATSRIGQGADTEAFF. CDR3 DNA sequence: TGTGCCACCAGCAGAATAGGGCAGGGGGCGGACACTGAAGCTTTCTTT.

The chain combines TRBV18 with TRBJ2-7, with 11 positions matching TRBD1. The CDR3 extends over 16 amino acids. Per the germline V gene, CDR1 is KGHSH and CDR2 is LQKENI. J was trimmed by 3 bases and V by 3 bases; bases with no gene match: 7. The DNA of the CDR3 is TGTGCCAGCTCACCCGGCGTGGGGACAGGGGGCTACGAGCAGTACTTC. Amino acid sequence: CASSPGVGTGGYEQYF.

The chain has TRBV18 and TRBJ1-3; D unclear. V was shortened by 0 bases and J by 0 bases, with 9 bases between the two germline ends. CDR3 length equals 16 residues. CDR1 is KGHSH, CDR2 LQKENI, per germline. The CDR3 bases are TGTGCCAGCTCACCACCTTTCACAGCCTCTGGAAACACCATATATTTT. Protein product: CASSPPFTASGNTIYF.

This chain joins TRBV4-2 and TRBJ2-7; weak D call: TRBD2 (6 bases). V lost 0 bases and J 2 bases, leaving 11 bases between the germline ends. This CDR3 has 15 residues. Germline V gene data show CDR1 as LGHNA and CDR2 as YNFKEQ. The CDR3 nucleotides read TGTGCCAGCAGCCAAGAGGGGGGAGCTACCTACGAGCAGTACTTC. Translated: CASSQEGGATYEQYF.

The rearrangement uses TRBV4-3 and TRBJ1-3; D is ambiguous. The CDR3 covers 13 residues. In germline, CDR1 is LGHNA, CDR2 YSLEER. Trimming took off 0 bases at V and 4 bases at J, with 4 bases between the two ends. The CDR3 reads CASSQEGGNTIYF. CDR3 DNA sequence: TGCGCCAGCAGCCAAGAGGGAGGAAACACCATATATTTT.

CDR3 sequence (DNA): TGTGCCAGCAGTGAAGCGCGGGTAGCGGGGTACAATGAGCAGTTCTTC. This gives the protein CASSEARVAGYNEQFF. The gene calls are TRBV6-1 and TRBJ2-1, with 8 nucleotides matching TRBD2. Trimming cost V 0 bases and J 4 bases; bases outside gene matches: 5. The CDR3 contains 16 residues. Germline CDR1 MNHNS, CDR2 SASEGT.

This clone was observed a few times. This chain links TRBV14 with TRBJ2-7, with D maybe TRBD2 (6 bases). V was cut by 3 bases and J by 6 bases, with 12 bases left in between. CDR1 and CDR2 (germline): SGHDN, FVKESK. The CDR3 totals 13 residues. In DNA form, the CDR3 reads TGTGCCAGCAGCCAGGGGGGATGGACCGAGCAGTACTTC. This codes for CASSQGGWTEQYF.

CDR3 nucleotide sequence: TGTGCCATCAGTGCGGGAATGAGTGATAGCTCCTACAATGAGCAGTTCTTC. Amino acids: CAISAGMSDSSYNEQFF. This chain uses TRBV10-3 with TRBJ2-1; possible D gene TRBD2, 5 bases. Germline CDR1 and CDR2: ENHRY and SYGVKD. The germline V and J ends were trimmed by 4 bases and 0 bases, with 16 bases remaining between them. This CDR3 region has 17 residues.

This chain joins TRBV21-1 and TRBJ1-5. TRBV21-1 is shown as a pseudogene. CDR3 size: 17 residues. CDR3 region: CASRRSKTGRQNQPQHF. The CDR3 DNA is TGTGCCAGCCGCCGCTCGAAAACAGGGAGGCAAAATCAGCCCCAGCATTTT.

This sequence joins TRBV9 and TRBJ1-2; TRBD1 is a possible D gene (6 bases). The CDR3 spans 13 residues. Deletions cut 4 bases from V and 4 bases from J, with 11 bases between. The germline V gene has CDR1 SGDLS and CDR2 YYNGEE. The CDR3 sequence is CASSSSGVYGYTF. For the CDR3, the DNA is TGTGCCAGCAGCTCATCAGGGGTCTATGGCTACACCTTC.

This chain uses TRBV2 with TRBJ1-5; 9 bases line up with TRBD1. CDR3 length equals 14 residues. Trimming took 6 bases from V and 4 from J; bases not matched to a gene: 4. CDR1 is SNHLY, CDR2 FYNNEI, per germline. The CDR3 loop reads CASRGDRENQPQHF. The CDR3 DNA reads as TGTGCCAGCAGGGGGGACAGGGAGAATCAGCCCCAGCATTTT.

This clone was seen a handful of times. V gene TRBV28 combines with J gene TRBJ2-5; 13 bases are a match to TRBD2. The germline gives CDR1 MDHEN, CDR2 SYDVKM. Trimming at V came to 5 bases and at J to 5 bases, leaving 11 bases not matched to a gene. This CDR3 region has 17 residues. DNA for the CDR3: TGTGCCAGCAGTCCTGTGACTAGCGGGGGGCCTTGGGAGACCCAGTACTTC. This gives the protein CASSPVTSGGPWETQYF.

This clone has only one observation. The chain links TRBV5-1 to TRBJ1-3; 9 bases are shared with TRBD1. Germline CDR1 and CDR2: SGHRS and YFSETQ. The CDR3 is 16 amino acids. Germline trimming cut 1 base from V and 4 bases from J; bases unmatched to any gene: 6. CDR3 sequence: CASSLSQGAGGNTIYF. In nucleotides, the CDR3 is TGCGCCAGCAGCTTGTCACAGGGGGCAGGGGGAAACACCATATATTTT.

The rearrangement links TRBV18 to TRBJ1-6, with D uncertain. Germline loops: CDR1 KGHSH, CDR2 LQKENI. The CDR3 totals 13 residues. V was pared by 2 bases and J by 8 bases, with 7 bases between. CDR3 in amino acids: CASSPNPDSPLHF. The CDR3 DNA is TGTGCCAGCTCACCAAACCCGGATTCACCCCTCCACTTT. Variable domain in full (rest from reference TRBV18 and TRBJ1-6): NAGVMQNPRHLVRRRGQEARLRCSPMKGHSHVYWYRQLPEEGLKFMVYLQKENIIDESGMPKERFSAEFPKEGPSILRIQQVVRGDSAAYFCASSPNPDSPLHFGNGTRLTVT.

V is TRBV19 and J is TRBJ1-1; D uncertain. The CDR3 is 16 residues long. Trimming stripped 4 bases from V and 10 bases from J, with 25 bases between. In germline, CDR1 is LNHDA, CDR2 SQIVND (reference sequence). The DNA for the CDR3 is TGTGCCAGTAGTAGCCCCCGGACGGCTGACATCGTCGGAGCTTTCTTT. Translated: CASSSPRTADIVGAFF. The whole variable domain, filled in from reference TRBV19 and TRBJ1-1, reads DGGITQSPKYLFRKEGQNVTLSCEQNLNHDAMYWYRQDPGQGLRLIYYSQIVNDFQKGDIAEGYSVSREKKESFPLTVTSAQKNPTAFYLCASSSPRTADIVGAFFGQGTRLTVV.

The V and J genes are TRBV2 and TRBJ2-1; tentative D call: TRBD1 (5 bases). In germline, CDR1 is SNHLY, CDR2 FYNNEI. This CDR3 is 14 amino acids long. The V end lost 6 bases, the J end lost 5 bases, and 14 bases lay between the germline ends. The chain's CDR3 is CASSRQGQNNEQFF. In nucleotides, the CDR3 is TGTGCCAGCAGCCGGCAGGGCCAAAACAATGAGCAGTTCTTC.

This clone has more than one count but fewer than ten. This chain uses TRBV14 with TRBJ1-3; the D is unclear. This CDR3 is 13 amino acids long. Germline V gene sequence: CDR1 SGHDN, CDR2 FVKESK. V shed 1 base and J shed 4 bases, with 5 bases lying between them. The CDR3 protein is CASSQGLGNTIYF. CDR3 DNA sequence: TGTGCCAGCAGCCAAGGCTTAGGAAACACCATATATTTT.

CDR3: CASSLGQGPYTEAFF. As DNA, the CDR3 is TGCGCCAGCAGCCTGGGACAGGGACCCTACACTGAAGCTTTCTTT. The chain couples TRBV4-3 to TRBJ1-1; 9 bases line up with TRBD1. Germline V gene sequence: CDR1 LGHNA, CDR2 YSLEER. The CDR3 has 15 amino acids. With V trimmed by 4 bases and J by 3 bases, 6 bases remained unmatched.

This clone has just one count. The rearrangement links TRBV6-6 to TRBJ1-5; 10 bases align to TRBD1. Trimming at V came to 5 bases and at J to 3 bases, leaving 4 bases not matched to a gene. Germline-derived CDR1 and CDR2 are MNHNY and SVGAGI (reference sequence). This CDR3 has 15 residues. The CDR3 DNA reads TGTGCCAGCAGTGGAGGGACAGGGGTCAATCAGCCCCAGCATTTT. Residues: CASSGGTGVNQPQHF.

The chain employs TRBV6-1 and TRBJ2-7, with a tentative D call TRBD1 (6 bases). Germline V gene sequence: CDR1 MNHNS, CDR2 SASEGT. The CDR3 covers 11 residues. V lost 6 bases and J lost 10, with 13 bases in between. CDR3 bases: TGTGCCAGCAGCGAGGTGGGACAACAGTACTTC. Translation: CASSEVGQQYF.

This sequence joins TRBV9 and TRBJ1-2; D ambiguous. Germline values: CDR1 SGDLS, CDR2 YYNGEE. CDR3 size: 11 residues. V dropped 3 bases and J dropped 6 bases, with 6 bases sitting between them. The CDR3 here is CASSADDGYTF. CDR3 DNA: TGTGCCAGCAGCGCAGATGATGGCTACACCTTC. Drawing the rest from reference TRBV9 and TRBJ1-2, the complete variable domain is DSGVTQTPKHLITATGQRVTLRCSPRSGDLSVYWYQQSLDQGLQFLIQYYNGEERAKGNILERFSAQQFPDLHSELNLSSLELGDSALYFCASSADDGYTFGSGTRLTVV.

Only one count was recorded for this clone. The J gene is TRBJ1-4, the V gene TRBV7-2, with D unclear. Between the trimmed V and J ends, which lost 3 bases and 0 bases, there was a span of 8 bases. This CDR3 region has 15 residues. The germline V gene has CDR1 SGHTA and CDR2 FQGNSA. For the CDR3, the DNA is TGTGCCAGCAGCTTCCAACAGACAACTAATGAAAAACTGTTTTTT. Encoded protein: CASSFQQTTNEKLFF.

The rearrangement uses TRBV27 and TRBJ2-7; maybe TRBD1 (6 bases). The CDR3 is made up of 17 amino acids. Trimming shortened V by 2 bases and J by 4 bases, and 21 bases separated the two germline ends. Germline V gene lookup returns CDR1 MNHEY and CDR2 SMNVEV (reference sequence). CDR3 loop: CASSLQSLSQGWYEQYF. CDR3 DNA sequence: TGTGCCAGCAGTTTACAATCGTTGAGCCAGGGGTGGTACGAGCAGTACTTC.

This clone has a handful of counts. This rearrangement joins TRBV7-9 to TRBJ2-5, with D maybe TRBD1 (5 bases). Germline CDR1 and CDR2: SEHNR and FQNEAQ (reference sequence). The CDR3 spans 13 residues. V lost 4 bases to trimming and J lost 5 bases, with 11 bases between them. The CDR3 is CASSSRAGETQYF. The CDR3 DNA sequence: TGTGCCAGCAGCTCCAGGGCAGGGGAGACCCAGTACTTC. The full variable domain, with the rest looked up from reference TRBV7-9 and TRBJ2-5, is DTGVSQNPRHKITKRGQNVTFRCDPISEHNRLYWYRQTLGQGPEFLTYFQNEAQLEKSRLLSDRFSAERPKGSFSTLEIQRTEQGDSAMYLCASSSRAGETQYFGPGTRLLVL.

V and J are TRBV28 and TRBJ2-1; D not certain. The CDR3 runs to 17 residues. Trimming removed 4 bases at V and 0 bases at J, with 16 bases between. Germline lookup yields CDR1 MDHEN and CDR2 SYDVKM. CDR3 sequence: CASSSPKGSSSYNEQFF. In DNA, the CDR3 is TGTGCCAGCAGTTCCCCGAAAGGAAGTAGCTCCTACAATGAGCAGTTCTTC.